These 22 T cell receptor beta chains were all obtained from the same sample, sequenced in a study of CD8 T cells in ankylosing spondylitis (dated by TCRdb to the late 2010s). The research as a whole found: A TCR beta motif of eight highly homologous amino acid variants appeared characteristic of blood from ankylosing spondylitis patients.

These receptors are not linked to any known antigen. The library was built by means of 5' RACE. Sequenced using an Illumina HiSeq 2500. Clones were called with MiXCR by TCRdb after fastp trimmed the public reads at Q25, and only in-frame beta chains were retained. Entries are consolidated by CDR3 protein sequence, retaining the most common genes and DNA. In all, the sample holds 100,000 or so distinct CDR3 sequences, and roughly 9% of those were seen once. Of the sample, roughly 29% falls within the top ten clones. What was sequenced was blood, either unsorted or a sorted T cell fraction (not recorded which). The receptor set was obtained from a male donor with ankylosing spondylitis.

This clonotype has at least ten counts. This chain joins TRBV12-3 or TRBV12-4 and TRBJ1-3; a weak D match, TRBD1 (5 bases). The CDR3 has 15 residues. The V end was cut by 6 bases, the J end by 0 bases, with 12 bases between. This chain's CDR3 is CASRRVGDSGNTIYF. CDR3 DNA sequence: TGTGCCAGCAGGAGAGTGGGGGACTCTGGAAACACCATATATTTT.

In this sample, this clonotype turned up many times. The chain employs TRBV7-2 and TRBJ2-7; the D gene is possibly TRBD1 (6 bases). CDR1 is SGHTA, CDR2 FQGNSA, per germline. The V end lost 1 base, the J end lost 7 bases, and 8 bases lay between the germline ends. The CDR3 is made up of 12 amino acids. The CDR3 region has the DNA TGTGCCAGCAGCTTAGGGGGGCGGGAGCAGTACGTC. Protein product: CASSLGGREQYV.

The sample holds many counts of this clonotype. The rearrangement uses TRBV12-3 or TRBV12-4 and TRBJ2-5; no firm D call. Trimming stripped 4 bases from V and 5 bases from J, with 5 bases between. This CDR3 has 11 amino acids. The DNA of the CDR3 is TGTGCCAGCAGTTACGGTGAGACCCAGTACTTC. Translated, it gives CASSYGETQYF.

This clonotype was counted many times. The chain combines TRBV6-4 with TRBJ2-1, with 10 bases identical to TRBD1. Germline V gene lookup returns CDR1 MRHNA and CDR2 SNTAGT. V was clipped by 4 bases and J by 3 bases; unmatched bases: 0. The CDR3 spans 14 residues. CDR3 DNA: TGTGCCAGCAGTGGGACAGGGGGCTACAATGAGCAGTTCTTC. Translation gives CASSGTGGYNEQFF.

The chain combines TRBV7-2 with TRBJ1-2; 8 nucleotides line up with TRBD1. The V gene's germline CDR1 is SGHTA and CDR2 FQGNSA. The V and J ends lost 5 bases and 5 bases, in that order; junction bases with no gene match: 10. The length of the CDR3 is 15 residues. CDR3 DNA: TGTGCCAGCAGCCCGGACAGGGTTGTCGGGTATGGCTACACCTTC. This codes for CASSPDRVVGYGYTF.

The chain carries TRBV9 and TRBJ2-3; tentatively, D is TRBD1 (5 bases). The CDR3 is 14 amino acids. Trimming cost V 4 bases and J 3 bases, with 12 bases left between them. CDR1 SGDLS and CDR2 YYNGEE come from the germline V gene. DNA of the CDR3: TGTGCCAGCAGCCCTGGGTCAGGGACAGATACGCAGTATTTT. This gives the protein CASSPGSGTDTQYF.

This clonotype was detected only a few times. The CDR3, as DNA: TGTGCCAGCAGCACCGGCTCCGGGACAGGGACAGGAAAACTGTTTTTT. It codes for CASSTGSGTGTGKLFF. V gene TRBV11-2 combines with J gene TRBJ1-4, with 9 bases lining up with TRBD1. This CDR3 has 16 residues. V shed 5 bases and J 10 bases; nucleotides not matched to a gene: 14. Germline V gene sequence: CDR1 SGHAT, CDR2 FQNNGV. Filled out from reference TRBV11-2 and TRBJ1-4, the complete variable domain reads EAGVAQSPRYKIIEKRQSVAFWCNPISGHATLYWYQQILGQGPKLLIQFQNNGVVDDSQLPKDRFSAERLKGVDSTLKIQPAKLEDSAVYLCASSTGSGTGTGKLFFGSGTQLSVL.

This rearrangement joins TRBV27 to TRBJ2-4; TRBD2 matches 7 bases. Trimming at V came to 5 bases and at J to 6 bases, leaving 4 bases not matched to a gene. From germline, CDR1 is MNHEY and CDR2 SMNVEV (reference sequence). There are 13 residues in the CDR3. CDR3 residues: CASSPSGANIQYF. The CDR3 DNA reads as TGTGCCAGCAGTCCTAGCGGAGCAAACATTCAGTACTTC.

This clonotype has more than one count but fewer than ten. The rearrangement joins TRBV27 to TRBJ1-2, with D maybe TRBD1 (6 bases). Germline CDR1 MNHEY, CDR2 SMNVEV (reference sequence). Deletions cut 0 bases from V and 14 bases from J, with 13 bases between. This CDR3 has 12 residues. The chain's CDR3 is CASSLSGQESTF. CDR3 DNA sequence: TGTGCCAGCAGTTTATCGGGACAAGAGAGTACCTTC.

At least ten counts were recorded for this clonotype. This chain connects TRBV11-3 to TRBJ1-3; unclear D gene. Germline V gene sequence: CDR1 SGHNT, CDR2 YENEEA. This CDR3 is built from 14 residues. With 2 bases removed from V and 0 bases from J, the gap between germline ends came to 5 bases. CDR3 loop: CASSLRVSGNTIYF. DNA of the CDR3: TGTGCCAGCAGCTTACGGGTCTCTGGAAACACCATATATTTT.

In this sample, this clonotype turned up a few times. This chain links TRBV2 with TRBJ2-3; 9 bases align to TRBD2. The germline V gene encodes CDR1 SNHLY and CDR2 FYNNEI. CDR3 length equals 15 residues. Germline trimming cut 3 bases from V and 3 bases from J; bases unmatched to any gene: 4. As DNA, the CDR3 is TGTGCCAGCAGTGACTCAGCGGGAGGTACAGATACGCAGTATTTT. It is translated as CASSDSAGGTDTQYF.

V gene TRBV2 combines with J gene TRBJ2-7; unclear D gene. The germline V gene encodes CDR1 SNHLY and CDR2 FYNNEI. V was clipped by 5 bases and J by 7 bases, with 12 bases between them. This CDR3 region has 12 residues. Here the CDR3 reads CASSLGSGEQYF. The CDR3 DNA is TGTGCCAGCAGTCTCGGGTCCGGAGAGCAGTACTTC.

This clonotype occurred many times. The chain employs TRBV5-6 and TRBJ2-1; 8 nucleotides line up with TRBD2. V trimming: 0 bases; J trimming: 7 bases; junction bases outside the gene matches: 6. There are 15 residues in the CDR3. Germline V CDR1 and CDR2: SGHDT, YYEEEE. CDR3 protein: CASSLGSGRANEQFF. In DNA form, the CDR3 reads TGTGCCAGCAGCTTGGGCAGCGGGAGAGCGAATGAGCAGTTCTTC.

This clonotype has at least ten counts. The chain combines TRBV18 with TRBJ2-5; D remains unclear. Trimming cost V 0 bases and J 1 base, with 9 bases left between them. This CDR3 spans 15 amino acids. Looked up from germline, CDR1 is KGHSH and CDR2 is LQKENI. CDR3 region: CASSPPIDGQETQYF. The CDR3 DNA is TGTGCCAGCTCACCACCCATCGACGGCCAAGAGACCCAGTACTTC.

About this clonotype itself: A read error may explain this, as a much larger clone is one base away. This rearrangement joins TRBV29-1 to TRBJ2-5; TRBD2 is a possible D gene (6 bases). Trimming shortened V by 4 bases and J by 7 bases, and 22 bases separated the two germline ends. This CDR3 spans 15 amino acids. Per germline, CDR1 SQVTM and CDR2 ANQGSEA. The CDR3 coding sequence is TGCAGCGTTGCTCCACCGGCAGGGATGGGGGGGACCCAGTACTTC. Its protein is CSVAPPAGMGGTQYF.

This clonotype showed up many times. This chain connects TRBV5-5 to TRBJ1-1; no reliable D call. Germline V CDR1 and CDR2: SGHKS, YYEKEE (reference sequence). V lost 4 bases, J lost 2 bases, and 24 bases lay in between. The CDR3 length is 18 residues. Here the CDR3 reads CASSEEGRLNSRNTEAFF. In DNA, the CDR3 is TGTGCCAGCAGCGAAGAAGGACGGTTGAACAGCAGAAACACTGAAGCTTTCTTT.

The genes are TRBV6-6 and TRBJ2-1; D is unresolved. This CDR3 has 12 amino acids. Germline V gives CDR1 MNHNY, CDR2 SVGAGI (reference sequence). Trimming stripped 6 bases from V and 3 bases from J, with 6 bases between. The CDR3 sequence is CASSVIYNEQFF. The CDR3 DNA reads TGTGCCAGCAGCGTAATCTACAATGAGCAGTTCTTC.

This clonotype came up many times. The J gene is TRBJ1-2, the V gene TRBV29-1; TRBD1 is a possible D gene (5 bases). This CDR3 region has 13 residues. Germline V CDR1 and CDR2: SQVTM, ANQGSEA. The V end lost 6 bases, the J end lost 3 bases, and 14 bases lay between the germline ends. CDR3 in DNA: TGCAGCGTATTGTCACAGGATCACTATGGCTACACCTTC. As protein: CSVLSQDHYGYTF.

The chain is built from TRBV7-9 and TRBJ1-1, with 7 positions matching TRBD1. V lost 5 bases and J lost 1; bases outside the gene matches: 4. Germline V gene lookup returns CDR1 SEHNR and CDR2 FQNEAQ (reference sequence). This CDR3 is 14 amino acids long. CDR3 DNA: TGTGCCAGCAGCCCCGAGGGGGCGAACACTGAAGCTTTCTTT. It codes for CASSPEGANTEAFF.

This clonotype was found a few times. The chain carries TRBV9 and TRBJ1-2; D not resolved. Trimming took 0 bases from V and 7 from J, leaving 4 bases between them. The CDR3 is made up of 11 amino acids. In germline, CDR1 is SGDLS, CDR2 YYNGEE. CDR3 in DNA: TGTGCCAGCAGCGTAGAGGGTGGCTACACCTTC. It is translated as CASSVEGGYTF.

This clonotype was detected ten times or more. The J gene is TRBJ1-1, the V gene TRBV7-6; D is possibly TRBD1 (5 bases). V gave up 3 bases and J gave up 0 bases, with 11 bases separating them. CDR1 and CDR2 (germline): SGHVS, FNYEAQ. CDR3 length equals 15 residues. CDR3 nucleotides: TGTGCCAGCAGCTTGGGGCAAACAATGAACACTGAAGCTTTCTTT. This encodes CASSLGQTMNTEAFF.

This clonotype was picked up a small number of times. The DNA of the CDR3 is TGTGCCAGCAGCCAAGATAGGTGGGCTAGCCGGAACACCGGGGAGCTGTTTTTT. Amino acids: CASSQDRWASRNTGELFF. J is TRBJ2-2 and V is TRBV3-1, with a tentative D call TRBD2 (5 bases). Trimming shortened V by 0 bases and J by 1 base, and 15 bases separated the two germline ends. This CDR3 region has 18 residues. The germline V gene encodes CDR1 LGHDT and CDR2 YNNKEL (reference sequence).